The rows below give T cell receptor beta chains drawn from one sample of a study of cytomegalovirus exposure and HLA in healthy donors. The table came from immunoSEQ multiplex PCR; TCRdb's copy has only in-frame clones and leaves some out. The table includes around 120,000 clones, less than 80% detected once. Sequenced material: PBMCs. Receptor source: a woman in her thirties or forties in good health and CMV-seronegative. Both conserved end residues are trimmed from each CDR3. Fields, in order: J gene, V gene, CDR3 protein.

j_call: TRBJ1-2; v_call: TRBV4-3; cdr3_aa: ASSQRANYGYT
j_call: TRBJ2-2; v_call: TRBV5-1; cdr3_aa: ASSVGQGDTGELF
j_call: TRBJ2-7; v_call: TRBV29-1; cdr3_aa: SVDSSLGGIQYEQY
j_call: TRBJ2-7; v_call: TRBV5-6; cdr3_aa: ASSLQGAREQY
j_call: TRBJ2-3; v_call: TRBV9; cdr3_aa: ASSVEAGGSDTQY
j_call: TRBJ2-5; v_call: TRBV9; cdr3_aa: ASSVGGGLQETQY
j_call: TRBJ1-5; v_call: TRBV6-5; cdr3_aa: AISGGRDQPQH
j_call: TRBJ1-2; v_call: TRBV7-2; cdr3_aa: ASSLGGGDPYGYT
j_call: TRBJ1-2; v_call: TRBV9; cdr3_aa: ASSPGRGSYGYT
j_call: TRBJ1-2; v_call: TRBV6-1; cdr3_aa: AVGTGVNYGYT
j_call: TRBJ1-2; v_call: TRBV28; cdr3_aa: AATENYGYT
j_call: TRBJ1-5; v_call: TRBV19; cdr3_aa: ASSIGAGHYQPQH
j_call: .; v_call: TRBV28; cdr3_aa: ASSTLSGRGEQY
j_call: TRBJ1-3; v_call: TRBV14; cdr3_aa: ASSQGGLGGNTIY
j_call: TRBJ1-5; v_call: TRBV6-1; cdr3_aa: ASSATFEGQPQH
j_call: TRBJ1-5; v_call: TRBV9; cdr3_aa: ASSVGGFNQPQH
j_call: TRBJ1-1; v_call: TRBV7-9; cdr3_aa: SSSSSRGQNTEAF
j_call: TRBJ2-3; v_call: TRBV7-9; cdr3_aa: ASSIGTGRTDTQY
j_call: TRBJ2-7; v_call: TRBV6-1; cdr3_aa: ASSEQGVGYEQY
j_call: TRBJ2-1; v_call: TRBV10-3; cdr3_aa: AISDDQSLGPGQF
j_call: TRBJ2-4; v_call: TRBV19; cdr3_aa: ASSIRGGDDKNIQY
j_call: TRBJ2-3; v_call: TRBV4-1; cdr3_aa: ASSRPHLGLAGADTDTQY
j_call: TRBJ1-2; v_call: TRBV10-3; cdr3_aa: AISEWTGDHSGYT
j_call: TRBJ2-1; v_call: TRBV7-9; cdr3_aa: ASSLYRTSAYNEQF
j_call: TRBJ2-1; v_call: TRBV5-1; cdr3_aa: ASSYPDRGDEQF
j_call: TRBJ2-6; v_call: TRBV7-9; cdr3_aa: ASSGRGSGVSGANVLT
j_call: TRBJ2-5; v_call: TRBV10-3; cdr3_aa: AISGRDRTQETQY
j_call: TRBJ2-7; v_call: TRBV15; cdr3_aa: ATSRDLGTGNEQY
j_call: TRBJ2-5; v_call: TRBV2; cdr3_aa: ASSPRLAGAKETQY
j_call: TRBJ2-3; v_call: TRBV4-3; cdr3_aa: ASSQDRRGADTQY
j_call: TRBJ1-1; v_call: TRBV9; cdr3_aa: ASSPFQGVNTEAF
j_call: TRBJ2-2; v_call: TRBV5-4; cdr3_aa: ASSLAGAGGSGELF
j_call: TRBJ1-1; v_call: TRBV30; cdr3_aa: AWRVEHLTEAF
j_call: TRBJ2-2; v_call: TRBV7-2; cdr3_aa: ASSLRVLTGGFGELF
j_call: TRBJ1-4; v_call: TRBV4-3; cdr3_aa: ASSQPPAGGTIGEKLF
j_call: TRBJ2-3; v_call: TRBV7-2; cdr3_aa: ASSLQGERTDTQY
j_call: TRBJ1-1; v_call: TRBV10-2; cdr3_aa: ASMGAVNTEAF
j_call: TRBJ1-2; v_call: TRBV5-4; cdr3_aa: ASSPGQGSYGYT
j_call: TRBJ2-1; v_call: TRBV30; cdr3_aa: AWSAGHSAYNEQF
j_call: TRBJ2-2; v_call: TRBV19; cdr3_aa: ASTKDRNTGELF
j_call: TRBJ2-2; v_call: TRBV5-4; cdr3_aa: ASSLWAGINTGELF
j_call: TRBJ2-2; v_call: TRBV9; cdr3_aa: ASSVLTVGELF
j_call: TRBJ2-7; v_call: TRBV6-6; cdr3_aa: ASSYQGNYEQY
j_call: TRBJ1-2; v_call: TRBV29-1; cdr3_aa: SVVTRGGGDYGYT
j_call: TRBJ1-2; v_call: TRBV28; cdr3_aa: AAMGGRNYGYT
j_call: TRBJ2-5; v_call: TRBV2; cdr3_aa: ASSRTSGETETQY
j_call: TRBJ2-2; v_call: TRBV10-1; cdr3_aa: ASSESSGRPELF